This T cell receptor (beta chain) derives from a study of blood T cell repertoires in COVID-19. About the study: Acute and convalescent COVID-19 specimens originated in the United States, Italy and Spain.

In the authors' workflow: Reference gene primer amplification gave estimated nucleated cell counts. The repertoire was sequenced with immunoSEQ multiplex PCR; TCRdb's copy has only in-frame clones and lacks some. V and J calls and clone size follow that table, whereas D and trimming were derived from the DNA. The sample lists about 46,000 clones, less than 90% seen once, with roughly 1.3% in the top ten. Per the germline V gene, CDR1 is MDHEN and CDR2 is SYDVKM. This CDR3 comprises 15 residues. V trimming: 6 bases; J trimming: 5 bases; junction bases outside the gene matches: 8. The sequence was obtained from a man aged 55 to 69 with acute or convalescent COVID-19. This chain connects TRBV28 to TRBJ2-7; TRBD1 matches 12 bases. The sequenced sample was peripheral blood. The CDR3 reads CASSTGGQGAHEQYF. CDR3 bases: TGTGCCAGCAGCACCGGGGGACAGGGGGCCCACGAGCAGTACTTC.